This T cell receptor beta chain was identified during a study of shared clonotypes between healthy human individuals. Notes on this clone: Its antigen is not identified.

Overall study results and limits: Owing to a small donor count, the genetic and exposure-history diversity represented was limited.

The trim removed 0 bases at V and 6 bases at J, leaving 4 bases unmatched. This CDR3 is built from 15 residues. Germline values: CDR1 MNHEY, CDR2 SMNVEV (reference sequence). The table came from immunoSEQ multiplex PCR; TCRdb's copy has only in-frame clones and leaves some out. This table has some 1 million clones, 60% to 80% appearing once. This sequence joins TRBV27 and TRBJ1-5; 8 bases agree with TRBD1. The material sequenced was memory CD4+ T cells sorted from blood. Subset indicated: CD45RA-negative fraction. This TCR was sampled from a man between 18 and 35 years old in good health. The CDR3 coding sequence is TGTGCCAGCAGTTTATCGCAGGGGGCTGGTCAGCCCCAGCATTTT. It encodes CASSLSQGAGQPQHF.